This entry lists 7 T cell receptor beta chains sequenced from one sample in a study of immune evolution from preneoplasia to lung adenocarcinoma. The protocol was immunoSEQ multiplex PCR, while the TCRdb copy is restricted to in-frame clones and leaves out a portion. The table has roughly 8,100 clones, less than 85% seen once. Sequencing used FFPE atypical adenomatous hyperplasia tissue from the lung. Subset given: atypical adenomatous hyperplasia (AAH), lung preneoplasia. The receptors come from a donor older than 65 with lung adenocarcinoma. Some clones in this sample may be carry-over from other donors' samples.

Regarding this clone: Other DNA sequences in this sample translate to the same CDR3. J is TRBJ1-4 and V is TRBV4-2; possibly TRBD1 for D (6 bases). The DNA matches TRBJ2-2 better at its end, which makes the J call doubtful. The CDR3 sequence is 15 residues long. Germline CDR1 LGHNA, CDR2 YNFKEQ. Here the CDR3 reads CASSQEVWGQGELFF. The CDR3 region has the DNA TGTGCCAGCAGCCAAGAAGTTTGGGGACAAGGGGAGCTGTTTTTT.

The CDR3 DNA is TGCGCCAGCAGCTTGGTAGGTGGAACCACAGATACGCAGTATTTT. It specifies CASSLVGGTTDTQYF. The rearrangement joins TRBV5-1 to TRBJ2-3; unclear D gene. V lost 0 bases and J lost 2, with 10 bases in between. This CDR3 contains 15 residues. CDR1 is SGHRS and CDR2 is YFSETQ in the germline V gene.

The V and J genes are TRBV12-5 and TRBJ1-3, with a possible D match to TRBD1 (5 bases). The germline CDR1 and CDR2 sequences are LGHNT and FRNRAP. Trimming left V 7 bases short and J 9 bases short, with 19 bases between. The CDR3 is 14 amino acids. The DNA of the CDR3 is TGTGCTAGTGCCGCTCGGGGGGGATCTCTCACCATATATTTT. Translated: CASAARGGSLTIYF.

The chain uses TRBV9 and TRBJ1-3; 8 positions match TRBD1. This CDR3 has 15 amino acids. Germline V lookup: CDR1 SGDLS, CDR2 YYNGEE. V was pared by 3 bases and J by 0 bases, with 2 bases of the junction left unmatched. CDR3 amino acids: CASSATGDSGNTIYF. CDR3 nucleotides: TGTGCCAGCAGCGCGACAGGGGACTCTGGAAACACCATATATTTT.

This clone was detected only a few times. The chain has TRBV27 and TRBJ2-3, with a weak D call TRBD1 (6 bases). The CDR3 spans 16 residues. The germline V and J ends were trimmed by 6 bases and 0 bases, with 16 bases remaining between them. Per germline, CDR1 MNHEY and CDR2 SMNVEV (reference sequence). The CDR3 region is CASRPRTVTSTDTQYF. CDR3 DNA: TGTGCCAGCAGACCTAGGACAGTTACTAGCACAGATACGCAGTATTTT.

This clone was counted only a few times. This sequence joins TRBV28 and TRBJ2-7; 10 nucleotides line up with TRBD1. The length of the CDR3 is 15 residues. The ends lost 6 bases at V and 4 bases at J; junction bases unmatched: 9. Germline V CDR1 and CDR2: MDHEN, SYDVKM. CDR3 coding DNA: TGTGCCAGCAGCCCCCTGGGACAGGGGATTTACGAGCAGTACTTC. This codes for CASSPLGQGIYEQYF. The full variable domain, with the rest looked up from reference TRBV28 and TRBJ2-7, is DVKVTQSSRYLVKRTGEKVFLECVQDMDHENMFWYRQDPGLGLRLIYFSYDVKMKEKGDIPEGYSVSREKKERFSLILESASTNQTSMYLCASSPLGQGIYEQYFGPGTRLTVT.

By share, this clone ranks as medium-sized. V gene TRBV30 combines with J gene TRBJ1-2; perhaps TRBD1 as D (6 bases). This CDR3 is built from 16 residues. The V end lost 0 bases, the J end lost 4 bases, and 18 bases lay between the germline ends. Germline V gene sequence: CDR1 GTSNPN, CDR2 SVGIG (reference sequence). In DNA, the CDR3 is TGTGCCTGGAGTGTGGCTGGGGCAGGGGTCACCTATGGCTACACCTTC. Translation gives CAWSVAGAGVTYGYTF.